Listed below are T cell receptor beta chains from one sample, sequenced in a study of cytomegalovirus exposure and HLA in healthy donors. TCRdb keeps only in-frame clones here, not all; method: immunoSEQ multiplex PCR. The sample records 60,000 to 85,000 clones, approximately 78% being singletons. The source material was PBMCs. The receptors come from a man between 35 and 55 years old in good health and CMV-seronegative. The conserved cysteine and the conserved F or W are not part of the CDR3 here.

TRBV7-2,12,TRBJ1-4,ASSLWTSNEKLF
TRBV18,11,TRBJ2-3,ASSPKTGSTQY
TRBV5-4,13,TRBJ1-1,ASSLGTKGDTEAF
TRBV6-1,12,TRBJ2-6,ASRTLAGANVLT
TRBV5-6,13,TRBJ2-7,ASSFVSGSSYEQY
TRBV19,13,TRBJ2-3,ASSTSGTRTDTQY
TRBV5-1,13,TRBJ1-3,ASSLGGASGNTIY
TRBV19,10,TRBJ1-1,ASNTLNTEAF
TRBV10-1,14,TRBJ2-3,ASRNLGRFPTDTQY
TRBV27,15,TRBJ1-6,ASSSPGQSSYNSPLH
TRBV10-3,11,TRBJ2-3,AIRDSNTDTQY
TRBV7-2,13,TRBJ1-1,ASSWRQGKNTEAF
TRBV6-5,12,TRBJ1-2,ASSYSGGLYGYT
TRBV2,11,TRBJ1-1,ASSGTGETEAF
TRBV11-2,13,TRBJ1-6,ASSSGTGVNSPLH
TRBV6-1,13,TRBJ1-1,ASSESPGMNTEAF
TRBV5-1,13,TRBJ2-5,ASSLGQGDQETQY
TRBV4-2,13,TRBJ1-2,ASSQGDRVSEGYT
TRBV13,12,TRBJ2-5,ASSRSAFQETQY
TRBV10-3,12,TRBJ1-2,AISVEGAPYGYT
TRBV18,14,TRBJ2-7,ASSLGTSGGNYEQY
TRBV18,14,TRBJ2-2,ASSSVPVPNTGELF
TRBV6-4,13,TRBJ2-7,ASSDSGDTSYEQY
TRBV5-4,16,TRBJ1-3,ASSLGRTGSLSGNTIY
TRBV7-2,11,TRBJ1-1,ASRREQNTEAF
TRBV6-6,10,TRBJ2-7,ASSYARGEQY
TRBV14,11,TRBJ1-6,ASSQDRASPLH
TRBV6-6,12,TRBJ1-4,ASTPGQGAGKLF
TRBV14,14,TRBJ2-2,ASSQDRESYTGELF
TRBV6-1,14,TRBJ1-4,ASSESLGGRVEKLF
TRBV5-8,14,TRBJ2-7,ASSLITGTDVYEQY
TRBV18,11,TRBJ2-7,ASSPSAVNEQY
TRBV10-3,11,TRBJ2-5,AMGQGAGETQY
TRBV6-5,12,TRBJ1-1,ASRPGTGGLEAF
TRBV5-1,13,TRBJ2-7,ASAEDLTGYYEQY
TRBV2,12,TRBJ1-6,ASSTGQGTSPLH
TRBV7-2,11,TRBJ1-2,ASSPHRGQGYT
TRBV5-4,11,TRBJ1-2,ASSKDSIYGYT
TRBV5-6,14,TRBJ2-7,ARSFWSAPNSYEQY
TRBV7-3,14,TRBJ1-3,ASSLQPTDSGNTIY
TRBV6-5,13,TRBJ2-1,ATALRGGSYNEQF
TRBV4-1,13,TRBJ2-6,ASSQFSSGANVLT
TRBV6-6,12,TRBJ1-6,ASSASPGYSPLH
TRBV6-5,14,TRBJ1-3,ASSYSEGVMKNTIY
TRBV7-2,13,TRBJ2-5,ASSLVGTGVETQY
TRBV10-3,12,TRBJ1-2,AITNPTGDKGYT
TRBV7-2,12,TRBJ2-3,ASSLRGRTDTQY
TRBV7-3,13,TRBJ2-1,ASSPTGQGYNEQF
TRBV4-1,12,TRBJ2-7,ASSQTGTSYEQY
TRBV7-9,14,TRBJ1-4,ASSLVRGGGFEKLF
TRBV7-9,14,TRBJ2-7,ASSAASQGALGEQY
TRBV28,10,TRBJ1-2,ASSLAGYGYT
TRBV19,16,TRBJ2-1,ASSIPARGALHPNEQF
TRBV25-1,13,TRBJ1-6,ASSEDGYEFSPLH